This T cell receptor (beta chain) was recovered during a study of T cells in Graves' hyperthyroidism and ophthalmopathy. The V gene's germline CDR1 is KGHSH and CDR2 LQKENI. The CDR3 totals 13 residues. Between the trimmed V and J ends, which lost 2 bases and 4 bases, there was a span of 8 bases. Amplified regions were TCR beta CDR3 sequences from RNA transcripts. Researchers ran a first-round RT-PCR on the TCR CDR3 using the HTBI primer set. MiXCR, run by TCRdb on the multiplex PCR reads, gives a single entry per CDR3 protein. The table records approximately 330,000 distinct CDR3 sequences, 15% to 20% of them present only once. This clonotype has ten or more counts.

The receptor was derived from a woman aged 45-65 years with Graves' hyperthyroidism. The specimen sequenced was blood. The J gene is TRBJ2-5, the V gene TRBV18; possibly TRBD2 for D (5 bases). This CDR3 reads CASSPGGRETQYF. CDR3 coding DNA: TGTGCCAGCTCACCAGGCGGGCGAGAGACCCAGTACTTC.